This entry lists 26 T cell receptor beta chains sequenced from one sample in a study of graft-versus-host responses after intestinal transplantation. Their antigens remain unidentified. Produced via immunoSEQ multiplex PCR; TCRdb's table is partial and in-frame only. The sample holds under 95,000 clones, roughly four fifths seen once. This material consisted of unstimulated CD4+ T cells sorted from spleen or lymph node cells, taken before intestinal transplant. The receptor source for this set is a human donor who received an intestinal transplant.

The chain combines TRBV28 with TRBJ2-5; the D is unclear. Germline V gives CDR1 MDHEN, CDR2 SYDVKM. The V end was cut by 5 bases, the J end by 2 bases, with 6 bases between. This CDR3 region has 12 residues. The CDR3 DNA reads TGTGCCAGCAGTACTACTCAAGAGACCCAGTACTTC. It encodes CASSTTQETQYF.

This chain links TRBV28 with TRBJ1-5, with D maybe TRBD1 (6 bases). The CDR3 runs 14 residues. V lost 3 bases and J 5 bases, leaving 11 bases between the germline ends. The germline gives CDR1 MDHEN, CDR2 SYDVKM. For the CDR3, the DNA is TGTGCCAGCAGTTTGACAGGAAGACATCAGCCCCAGCATTTT. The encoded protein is CASSLTGRHQPQHF.

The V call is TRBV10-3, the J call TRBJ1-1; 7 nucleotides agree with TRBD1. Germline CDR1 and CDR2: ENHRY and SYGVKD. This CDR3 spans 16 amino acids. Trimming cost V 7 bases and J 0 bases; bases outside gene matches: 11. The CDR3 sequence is CAITRSPGQVNTEAFF. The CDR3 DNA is TGTGCCATCACCAGAAGCCCCGGACAGGTGAACACTGAAGCTTTCTTT.

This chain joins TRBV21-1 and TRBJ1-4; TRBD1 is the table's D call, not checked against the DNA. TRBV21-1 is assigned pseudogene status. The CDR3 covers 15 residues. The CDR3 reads CASSSYGTKNEKLFF. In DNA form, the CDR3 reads TGTGCCAGCAGCTCCTACGGGACAAAAAATGAAAAACTGTTTTTT.

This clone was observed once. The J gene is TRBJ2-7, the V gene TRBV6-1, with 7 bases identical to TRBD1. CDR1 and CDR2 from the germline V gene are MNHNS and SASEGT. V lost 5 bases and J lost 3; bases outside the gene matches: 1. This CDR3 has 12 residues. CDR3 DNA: TGTGCCAGCAGTCGGGACAGCTACGAGCAGTACTTC. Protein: CASSRDSYEQYF.

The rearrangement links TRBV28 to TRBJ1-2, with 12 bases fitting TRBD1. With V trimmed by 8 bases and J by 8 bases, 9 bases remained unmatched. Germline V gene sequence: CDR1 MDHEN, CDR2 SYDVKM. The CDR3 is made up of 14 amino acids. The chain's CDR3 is CASWPGQGAGGYTF. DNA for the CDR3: TGTGCCAGCTGGCCGGGACAGGGGGCCGGAGGCTACACCTTC.

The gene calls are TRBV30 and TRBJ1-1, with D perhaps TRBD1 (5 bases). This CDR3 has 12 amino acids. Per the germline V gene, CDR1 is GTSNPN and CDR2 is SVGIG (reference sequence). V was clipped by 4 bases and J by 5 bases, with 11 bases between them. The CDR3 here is CAWTGDWTEAFF. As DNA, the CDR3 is TGTGCCTGGACCGGGGACTGGACTGAAGCTTTCTTT. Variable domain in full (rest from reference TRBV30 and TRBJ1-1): SQTIHQWPATLVQPVGSPLSLECTVEGTSNPNLYWYRQAAGRGLQLLFYSVGIGQISSEVPQNLSASRPQDRQFILSSKKLLLSDSGFYLCAWTGDWTEAFFGQGTRLTVV.

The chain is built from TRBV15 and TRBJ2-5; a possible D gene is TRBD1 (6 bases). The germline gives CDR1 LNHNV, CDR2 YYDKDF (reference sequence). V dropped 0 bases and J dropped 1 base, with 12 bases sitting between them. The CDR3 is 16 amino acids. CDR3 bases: TGTGCCACCAGCAGAGATCAGGGGAGTGGCCAAGAGACCCAGTACTTC. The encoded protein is CATSRDQGSGQETQYF.

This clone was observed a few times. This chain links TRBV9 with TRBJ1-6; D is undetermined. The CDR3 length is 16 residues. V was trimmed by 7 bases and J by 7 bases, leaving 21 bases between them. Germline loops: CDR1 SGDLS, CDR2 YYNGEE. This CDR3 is CASSSGQQRVNSPLHF. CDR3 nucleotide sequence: TGTGCCAGCTCTTCTGGGCAACAGAGGGTAAATTCACCCCTCCACTTT.

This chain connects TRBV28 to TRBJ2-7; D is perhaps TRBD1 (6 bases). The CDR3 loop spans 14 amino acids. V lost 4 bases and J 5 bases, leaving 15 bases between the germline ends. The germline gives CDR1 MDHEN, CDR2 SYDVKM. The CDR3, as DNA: TGTGCCAGCAGTTCCCCCCGCAGGGGCCACGAGCAGTACTTC. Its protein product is CASSSPRRGHEQYF.

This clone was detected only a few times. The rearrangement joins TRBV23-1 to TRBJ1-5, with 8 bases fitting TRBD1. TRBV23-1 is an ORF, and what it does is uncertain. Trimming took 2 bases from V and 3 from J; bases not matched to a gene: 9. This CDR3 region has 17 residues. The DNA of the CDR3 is TGCGCCAGCAGTCAAGGGTCAGGGGGCCGGTACAATCAGCCCCAGCATTTT. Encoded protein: CASSQGSGGRYNQPQHF.

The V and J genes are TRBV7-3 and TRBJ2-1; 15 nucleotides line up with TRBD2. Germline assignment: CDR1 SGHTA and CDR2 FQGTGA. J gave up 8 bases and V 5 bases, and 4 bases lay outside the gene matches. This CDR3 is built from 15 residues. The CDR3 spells CASSPGLAGGYEQFF. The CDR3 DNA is TGTGCCAGCAGCCCGGGACTAGCGGGAGGATATGAGCAGTTCTTC.

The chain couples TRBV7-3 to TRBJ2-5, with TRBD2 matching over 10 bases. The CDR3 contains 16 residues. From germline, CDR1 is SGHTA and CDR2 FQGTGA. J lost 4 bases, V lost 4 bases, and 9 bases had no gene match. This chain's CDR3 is CASSSSGTSERETQYF. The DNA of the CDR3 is TGTGCCAGCAGCTCGTCCGGGACTAGCGAGCGAGAGACCCAGTACTTC.

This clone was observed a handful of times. The DNA for the CDR3 is TGTGCCAGCAGCCGCGGCGGGGGACTAGCGGGGCAAGAGACCCAGTACTTC. It yields the protein CASSRGGGLAGQETQYF. V usage is TRBV11-2 and J usage is TRBJ2-5; 13 positions agree with TRBD2. The trim removed 5 bases at V and 2 bases at J, leaving 8 bases unmatched. CDR1 is SGHAT, CDR2 FQNNGV, per germline. The CDR3 length is 17 residues.

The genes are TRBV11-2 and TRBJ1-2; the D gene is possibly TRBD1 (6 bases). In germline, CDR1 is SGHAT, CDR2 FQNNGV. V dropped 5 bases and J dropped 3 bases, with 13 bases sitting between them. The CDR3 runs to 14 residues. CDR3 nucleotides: TGTGCCAGCAGCGCCCGCCAGGGGTACTATGGCTACACCTTC. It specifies CASSARQGYYGYTF.

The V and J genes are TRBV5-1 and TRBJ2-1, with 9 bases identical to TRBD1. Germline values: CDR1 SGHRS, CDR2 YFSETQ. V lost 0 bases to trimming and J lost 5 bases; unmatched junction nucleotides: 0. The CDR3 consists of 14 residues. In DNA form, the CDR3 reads TGCGCCAGCAGCTTGGGACAGGGGGACAATGAGCAGTTCTTC. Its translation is CASSLGQGDNEQFF.

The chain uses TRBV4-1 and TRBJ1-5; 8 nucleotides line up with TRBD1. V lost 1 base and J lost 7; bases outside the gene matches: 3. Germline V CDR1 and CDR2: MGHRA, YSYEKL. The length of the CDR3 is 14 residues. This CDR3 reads CASSQGTGGQPQHF. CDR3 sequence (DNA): TGCGCCAGCAGCCAAGGAACAGGGGGGCAGCCCCAGCATTTT.

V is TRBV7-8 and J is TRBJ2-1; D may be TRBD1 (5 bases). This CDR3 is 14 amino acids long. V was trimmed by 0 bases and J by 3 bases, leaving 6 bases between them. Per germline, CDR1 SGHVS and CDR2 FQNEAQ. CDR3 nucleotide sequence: TGTGCCAGCAGCTTAGCAGACAGCTACAATGAGCAGTTCTTC. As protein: CASSLADSYNEQFF.

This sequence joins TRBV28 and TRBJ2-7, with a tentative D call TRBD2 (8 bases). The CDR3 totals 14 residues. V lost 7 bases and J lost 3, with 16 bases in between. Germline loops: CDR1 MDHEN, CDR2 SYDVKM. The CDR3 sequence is CASTPGGGVYEQYF. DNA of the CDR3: TGTGCCAGCACCCCGGGAGGGGGCGTCTACGAGCAGTACTTC.

DNA for the CDR3: TGTGCCAGCAGTCCCTCCGGGACAGGCGCCAAGAGGCAGTACTTC. Its translation: CASSPSGTGAKRQYF. The chain joins TRBV28 to TRBJ2-7, with 8 bases lining up with TRBD1. CDR3 length: 15 residues. Germline V gene lookup returns CDR1 MDHEN and CDR2 SYDVKM. V trimming: 5 bases; J trimming: 9 bases; junction bases outside the gene matches: 15.

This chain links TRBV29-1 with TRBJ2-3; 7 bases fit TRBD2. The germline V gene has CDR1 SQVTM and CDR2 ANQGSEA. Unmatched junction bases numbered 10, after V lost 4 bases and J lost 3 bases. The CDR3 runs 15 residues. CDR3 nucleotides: TGCAGCGTTGCGGGGGGTAGCGGAGGTACAGATACGCAGTATTTT. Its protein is CSVAGGSGGTDTQYF.

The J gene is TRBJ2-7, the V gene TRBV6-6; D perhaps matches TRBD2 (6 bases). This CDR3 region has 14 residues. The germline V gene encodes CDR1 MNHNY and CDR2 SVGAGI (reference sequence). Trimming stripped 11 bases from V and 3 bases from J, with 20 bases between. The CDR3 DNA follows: TGTGCCTGCGCGGGGCATCGGGTAATCTACGAGCAGTACTTC. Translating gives CACAGHRVIYEQYF.

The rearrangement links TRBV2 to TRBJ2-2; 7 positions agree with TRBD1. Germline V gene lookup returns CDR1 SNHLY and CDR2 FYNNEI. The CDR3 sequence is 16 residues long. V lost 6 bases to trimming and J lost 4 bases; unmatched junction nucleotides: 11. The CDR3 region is CASRPQGTGFTGELFF. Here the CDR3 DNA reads TGTGCCAGCAGACCACAGGGGACGGGGTTCACCGGGGAGCTGTTTTTT. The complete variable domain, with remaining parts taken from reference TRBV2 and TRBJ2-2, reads EPEVTQTPSHQVTQMGQEVILRCVPISNHLYFYWYRQILGQKVEFLVSFYNNEISEKSEIFDDQFSVERPDGSNFTLKIRSTKLEDSAMYFCASRPQGTGFTGELFFGEGSRLTVL.

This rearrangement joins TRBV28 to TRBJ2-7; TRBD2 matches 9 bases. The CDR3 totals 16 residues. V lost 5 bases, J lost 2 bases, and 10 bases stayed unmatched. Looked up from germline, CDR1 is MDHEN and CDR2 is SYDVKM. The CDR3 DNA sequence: TGTGCCAGCAGTGACCGAGGACTAGCGAATACCTACGAGCAGTACTTC. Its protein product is CASSDRGLANTYEQYF.

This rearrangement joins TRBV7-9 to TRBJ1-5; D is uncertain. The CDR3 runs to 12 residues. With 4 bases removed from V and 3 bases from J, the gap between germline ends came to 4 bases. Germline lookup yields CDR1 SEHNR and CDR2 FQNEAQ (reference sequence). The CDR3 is CASSWLNQPQHF. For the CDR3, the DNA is TGTGCCAGCAGCTGGCTCAATCAGCCCCAGCATTTT.

The chain's CDR3 is CASRPPGLAEVDTQYF. The CDR3 coding sequence is TGTGCCAGCAGGCCGCCGGGACTAGCGGAGGTGGATACGCAGTATTTT. This chain joins TRBV28 and TRBJ2-3; 11 bases agree with TRBD2. CDR3 length: 16 amino acids. The junction had 11 bases not matched to a gene; V was cut back by 6 bases and J by 6 bases. Germline CDR1 is MDHEN and CDR2 is SYDVKM.